A selection of T cell receptor beta chains follows, all from one sample in a study of T-cell reconstitution after alpha-beta-depleted transplantation in children. One entry per CDR3 protein results from TCRdb running MiXCR on the PCR reads. The profile shows 450,000 to 600,000 distinct CDR3 sequences, about 18% of them singletons. Sequenced material: PBMCs from the stem cell graft donor, taken from the stem cell graft. The receptors were gathered from a human donor who donated a stem cell graft to a child with acute lymphoblastic leukemia. Each CDR3 is given with its conserved first and last residue. A D gene is named only where the DNA matches it firmly. Expanded clones are given a class, and other clones once, few, many or no size at all.

TRBD1,.,TRBV29-1,TRBJ2-3,TGCAGCGTCGAACTTTCCGGACAGGGTTGGGCAGATACGCAGTATTTT,CSVELSGQGWADTQYF
TRBD2,.,TRBV2,TRBJ2-7,TGTGCCAGCACTCTAGCGGCCTACGAGCAGTACTTC,CASTLAAYEQYF
TRBD2,few,TRBV6-5,TRBJ2-3,TGTGCCAGCAGTTCCAAACTAGCGGGAGGCACAGATACGCAGTATTTT,CASSSKLAGGTDTQYF
TRBD2,few,TRBV5-1,TRBJ2-7,TGCGCCAGCAGCTTGGTTCGACTAGCGGTTCGCGAGCAGTACTTC,CASSLVRLAVREQYF
TRBD1,.,TRBV7-8,TRBJ2-1,TGTGCCAGCAGCTTAGAGAGGACAGGTGTTTTGGGTGGATACAATGAGCAGTTCTTC,CASSLERTGVLGGYNEQFF
.,few,TRBV20-1,TRBJ1-4,TGCAGTGCTAGAGATAAGGGCAGGGTGAATGAAAAACTGTTTTTT,CSARDKGRVNEKLFF
.,.,TRBV12-3/TRBV12-4,TRBJ2-7,TGTGCCAGCAGTTTCGATCTCGGGCAGAGGAACGAGCAGTACTTC,CASSFDLGQRNEQYF
TRBD1,few,TRBV6-1,TRBJ1-1,TGTGCCAGCAGTGATACAGGGACAGTATACTTGAACACTGAAGCTTTCTTT,CASSDTGTVYLNTEAFF
TRBD1,.,TRBV27,TRBJ2-2,TGTGCCAGCGAGGACAGGGGGTTCACCGGGGAGCTGTTTTTT,CASEDRGFTGELFF
.,few,TRBV9,TRBJ2-7,TGTGCCAGCAGCGCGACTCCGGGACGGAGGCCCGACGAGCAGTACTTC,CASSATPGRRPDEQYF
.,.,TRBV5-1,TRBJ1-1,TGCGCCAGCAGCTTACCGGCAGGGCTTATGAACACTGAAGCTTTCTTT,CASSLPAGLMNTEAFF
TRBD2,.,TRBV5-1,TRBJ2-1,TGCGCCAGCAGCTTTTCCGGCCGGGGGGGACTAGCGGGAGTTGAGCAGTTCTTC,CASSFSGRGGLAGVEQFF
.,.,TRBV7-4,TRBJ2-7,TGTGCCAGCAGCTTATGGGAAAGGGGGTGCTCCTACGAGCAGTACTTC,CASSLWERGCSYEQYF
TRBD2,.,TRBV18,TRBJ2-7,TGTGCCAGCTCATCTCTGGGACGGGAGGGCTACGAGCAGTACTTC,CASSSLGREGYEQYF
TRBD2,.,TRBV5-1,TRBJ2-7,TGCGCCAGCAGCTTGGGGACTAGCGGGAGACCCTCCTACGAGCAGTACTTC,CASSLGTSGRPSYEQYF
.,few,TRBV4-1,TRBJ2-7,TGCGCCAGCAGCCAAATTAGCGAGTACGAGCAGTACTTC,CASSQISEYEQYF
.,.,TRBV10-3,TRBJ2-7,TGTGCCATCAGTGAGCTCGGGGGCGGTGGGGGTCGAACTGTCTACGAGCAGTACTTC,CAISELGGGGGRTVYEQYF
.,few,TRBV6-1,TRBJ1-5,TGTGCCAGCAGCCAGCCGGGGGAGAATCAGCCCCAGCATTTT,CASSQPGENQPQHF
TRBD1,.,TRBV5-1,TRBJ1-1,TGCGCCAGCAGCTCCGGGACAGTGAGAACTGAAGCTTTCTTT,CASSSGTVRTEAFF
TRBD2,few,TRBV11-1,TRBJ2-2,TGTGCCAGCAGCTTACTAGGGGGACTAGCGGGAGCTGACACCGGGGAGCTGTTTTTT,CASSLLGGLAGADTGELFF
.,many,TRBV29-1,TRBJ2-1,TGCAGCGTTGTGATCGCGGGATTTTTCGCTGAGCAGTTCTTC,CSVVIAGFFAEQFF
TRBD1,many,TRBV4-1,TRBJ1-2,TGCGCCAGCAGCCTCCTAGTCTACGGCGGGACAGGGTATGGCTACACCTTC,CASSLLVYGGTGYGYTF
.,few,TRBV5-1,TRBJ2-7,TGCGCCAGCAGCTTGATTAGTGCACCTCAGACCTACGAGCAGTACTTC,CASSLISAPQTYEQYF
TRBD2,.,TRBV12-3/TRBV12-4,TRBJ2-7,TGTGCCTCAGCGGGAGGGCCGAAGTACGAGCAGTACTTC,CASAGGPKYEQYF
.,few,TRBV18,TRBJ1-4,TGTGCCAGCTCACCACCTGGACAGCGAAATGAAAAACTGTTTTTT,CASSPPGQRNEKLFF
.,few,TRBV11-2,TRBJ2-3,TGTGCCAGCAGCCTTGCGCGCGGTTTCCGCACAGATACGCAGTATTTT,CASSLARGFRTDTQYF
.,.,TRBV12-3/TRBV12-4,TRBJ2-1,TGTGCCAGCAGTTTATTTCTCTATACCAAGGGAGGCCTCAATGAGCAGTTCTTC,CASSLFLYTKGGLNEQFF
TRBD2,.,TRBV29-1,TRBJ2-7,TGCAGCGTTGCCCCGGGGGGCTACGAGCAGTACTTC,CSVAPGGYEQYF
.,.,TRBV3-1,TRBJ2-7,TGTGCCAGCAGCCCGCTCGGCACTCCGACCTACGAGCAGTACTTC,CASSPLGTPTYEQYF
TRBD1,.,TRBV25-1,TRBJ2-1,TGTGCCAGCAGCCGGACAGGTCGGAGCAATGAGCAGTTCTTC,CASSRTGRSNEQFF
TRBD1,.,TRBV19,TRBJ1-1,TGTGCCAGTGGAACGACAGGGGGATGGACTGAAGCTTTCTTT,CASGTTGGWTEAFF
.,.,TRBV20-1,TRBJ2-7,TGCAGTGCCCCGGGGAGGAACTCCTACGAGCAGTACTTC,CSAPGRNSYEQYF
.,many,TRBV12-3/TRBV12-4,TRBJ1-2,TGTGCCAGCAGTTTAGGGGTTGGGGGCTACACCTTC,CASSLGVGGYTF
TRBD1,few,TRBV5-1,TRBJ2-1,TGCGCCAGCAGTCAGACCCGACAGGGCCCCCACAATGAGCAGTTCTTC,CASSQTRQGPHNEQFF
.,once,TRBV6-6,TRBJ1-3,TGTGCAACGCACTCGGTCCTTGGAAACACCATATATTTT,CATHSVLGNTIYF
TRBD1,few,TRBV5-1,TRBJ2-7,TGCGCCAGCAGCCAGGGACAGGACTACGAGCAGTACTTC,CASSQGQDYEQYF
TRBD2,.,TRBV7-9,TRBJ2-7,TGTGCCAGCAGCCGAGGACTAGCCGATACCTACGAGCAGTACTTC,CASSRGLADTYEQYF
TRBD1,few,TRBV12-3/TRBV12-4,TRBJ2-5,TGTGCCAGCAGCCATACGAGGACAGGGTTAGAGACCCAGTACTTC,CASSHTRTGLETQYF
TRBD1,.,TRBV7-9,TRBJ1-4,TGTGCCAGCAGCTTACGACAGGGAGGGGGGGAAAAACTGTTTTTT,CASSLRQGGGEKLFF
TRBD1,.,TRBV12-3/TRBV12-4,TRBJ2-5,TGTGCCAGCAGTGATCCGGGACAGGAAAAAGAGACCCAGTACTTC,CASSDPGQEKETQYF
TRBD1,few,TRBV27,TRBJ2-1,TGTGCCAGCAGTGCCCGGGACAGGGGGCTAAATGAGCAGTTCTTC,CASSARDRGLNEQFF
TRBD2,.,TRBV7-2,TRBJ2-1,TGTGCCAGCAGCCAGGGACTAGCGGGAATCTATGAGCAGTTCTTC,CASSQGLAGIYEQFF
.,.,TRBV7-8,TRBJ1-2,TGTGCCAGCAGCGTGGACCCTAGCGGTGGCTACACCTTC,CASSVDPSGGYTF
.,.,TRBV18,TRBJ2-2,TGTGCCAGCCTTCCCCCGGGACGCAGCACCGGGGAGCTGTTTTTT,CASLPPGRSTGELFF
TRBD1,.,TRBV28,TRBJ2-5,TGTGCCAGCAGTTCCACGCTGGGGACAGGGGAATGGGAGACCCAGTACTTC,CASSSTLGTGEWETQYF
TRBD2,.,TRBV20-1,TRBJ2-3,TGCAGTGCTAGTGGGGGACTAGCGGGGTTCACAGATACGCAGTATTTT,CSASGGLAGFTDTQYF
.,.,TRBV12-3/TRBV12-4,TRBJ1-2,TGTGCCAGCAGTTTGGACAGCCCTCCAGGCTACACCTTC,CASSLDSPPGYTF
.,few,TRBV20-1,TRBJ2-7,TGCAGTGAAGCGGGTTCCTACGAGCAGTACTTC,CSEAGSYEQYF
.,few,TRBV12-3/TRBV12-4,TRBJ2-3,TGTGCCAGCAGTTTATTGCATGCCACAGATACGCAGTATTTT,CASSLLHATDTQYF
TRBD2,.,TRBV12-3/TRBV12-4,TRBJ2-5,TGTGCCAGCAGCCCTGGGACTACTCGAGAGACCCAGTACTTC,CASSPGTTRETQYF
TRBD2,few,TRBV4-1,TRBJ2-7,TGCGCCAGCAGAAACCCTACTAGCGGGGATTACGAGCAGTACTTC,CASRNPTSGDYEQYF
.,few,TRBV4-2,TRBJ2-2,TGTGCCAGCAGCCAAGTTGGCAGGGTGAACACCGGGGAGCTGTTTTTT,CASSQVGRVNTGELFF
.,.,TRBV15,TRBJ2-4,TGTGCCACCAGCAGAGACCCATTGACAGGCACGTTAGCCAAAAACATTCAGTACTTC,CATSRDPLTGTLAKNIQYF